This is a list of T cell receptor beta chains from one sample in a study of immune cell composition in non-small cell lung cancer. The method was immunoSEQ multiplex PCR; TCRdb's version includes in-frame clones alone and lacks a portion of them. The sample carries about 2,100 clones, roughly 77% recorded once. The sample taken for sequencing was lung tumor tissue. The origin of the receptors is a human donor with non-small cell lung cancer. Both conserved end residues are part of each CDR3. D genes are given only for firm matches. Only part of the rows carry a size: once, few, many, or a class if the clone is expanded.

CDR3 protein: CASSTHYTDTQYF; CDR3 DNA: TGCGCCAGCAGCACCCACTATACAGATACGCAGTATTTT; D gene: -; J gene: TRBJ2-3; V gene: TRBV5-1; clone size: -
CDR3 protein: CASSSTRNTGELFF; CDR3 DNA: TGTGCCAGCAGTTCCACCAGGAACACCGGGGAGCTGTTTTTT; D gene: -; J gene: TRBJ2-2; V gene: TRBV5-4; clone size: -
CDR3 protein: CASSASGTGAGGYTF; CDR3 DNA: TGTGCCAGCAGCGCCTCCGGGACAGGGGCGGGTGGCTACACCTTC; D gene: TRBD1; J gene: TRBJ1-2; V gene: TRBV9; clone size: large
CDR3 protein: CASSSGTSGGTLYNEQFF; CDR3 DNA: TGTGCCAGCAGCTCCGGGACTAGCGGGGGGACCTTATACAATGAGCAGTTCTTC; D gene: TRBD2; J gene: TRBJ2-1; V gene: TRBV14; clone size: -
CDR3 protein: CASSQGLAGSSGANVLTF; CDR3 DNA: TGTGCCAGCAGCCAAGGACTAGCGGGGTCGTCTGGGGCCAACGTCCTGACTTTC; D gene: TRBD2; J gene: TRBJ2-6; V gene: TRBV4-2; clone size: -
CDR3 protein: CASSWLPEPGELFF; CDR3 DNA: TGTGCCAGCAGCTGGCTTCCGGAGCCCGGGGAGCTGTTTTTT; D gene: -; J gene: TRBJ2-2; V gene: TRBV5-5; clone size: -
CDR3 protein: CASSSPRISSYNEQFF; CDR3 DNA: TGTGCCAGCAGCTCCCCTAGAATAAGCTCCTACAATGAGCAGTTCTTC; D gene: -; J gene: TRBJ2-1; V gene: TRBV7-9; clone size: -
CDR3 protein: CASSRYDRGGEKLFF; CDR3 DNA: TGTGCCAGCAGCCGATACGACAGGGGAGGGGAAAAACTGTTTTTT; D gene: TRBD1; J gene: TRBJ1-4; V gene: TRBV7-9; clone size: -
CDR3 protein: CASSSSTDRSIQYF; CDR3 DNA: TGTGCCAGCAGCTCCTCCACCGATCGCAGCATTCAGTACTTC; D gene: -; J gene: TRBJ2-4; V gene: TRBV7-9; clone size: -
CDR3 protein: CASSRTPSREQYF; CDR3 DNA: TGTGCCAGCAGTCGGACACCTAGTAGGGAGCAGTACTTC; D gene: -; J gene: TRBJ2-7; V gene: TRBV27; clone size: -
CDR3 protein: CASSPSGEKLFF; CDR3 DNA: TGTGCCAGCAGCCCTTCGGGGGAAAAACTGTTTTTT; D gene: -; J gene: TRBJ1-4; V gene: TRBV7-9; clone size: -
CDR3 protein: CASSPGQGTRNYGYTF; CDR3 DNA: TGCGCCAGCAGCCCGGGACAGGGGACCCGAAACTATGGCTACACCTTC; D gene: TRBD1; J gene: TRBJ1-2; V gene: TRBV5-1; clone size: -
CDR3 protein: CASSLGTGGHGYTF; CDR3 DNA: TGTGCCAGCAGCTTAGGGACAGGGGGCCATGGCTACACCTTC; D gene: TRBD1; J gene: TRBJ1-2; V gene: TRBV7-8; clone size: -
CDR3 protein: CSVDRFGGGGYTF; CDR3 DNA: TGCAGCGTTGATCGTTTCGGAGGAGGTGGCTACACCTTC; D gene: -; J gene: TRBJ1-2; V gene: TRBV29-1; clone size: -
CDR3 protein: CASSFTGGLNTGELFF; CDR3 DNA: TGTGCCAGCAGCTTCACAGGGGGGTTAAACACCGGGGAGCTGTTTTTT; D gene: TRBD1; J gene: TRBJ2-2; V gene: TRBV7-3; clone size: -
CDR3 protein: CASSQRDRRNTGELFF; CDR3 DNA: TGTGCCAGCAGCCAACGGGACAGACGTAACACCGGGGAGCTGTTTTTT; D gene: TRBD1; J gene: TRBJ2-2; V gene: TRBV7-9; clone size: few
CDR3 protein: CASSLASSTDTQYF; CDR3 DNA: TGTGCCAGCAGTCTAGCGTCGAGCACAGATACGCAGTATTTT; D gene: -; J gene: TRBJ2-3; V gene: TRBV6-6; clone size: -
CDR3 protein: CASSRTGINQPQHF; CDR3 DNA: TGTGCCAGCAGCCGCACAGGGATTAATCAGCCCCAGCATTTT; D gene: -; J gene: TRBJ1-5; V gene: TRBV5-6; clone size: few
CDR3 protein: CASSLLGQGSGTEAFF; CDR3 DNA: TGTGCCAGCAGTCTGCTTGGACAGGGCAGCGGCACTGAAGCTTTCTTT; D gene: TRBD1; J gene: TRBJ1-1; V gene: TRBV28; clone size: -
CDR3 protein: CASSYNRDYNEQFF; CDR3 DNA: TGTGCCAGCAGTTATAACCGGGACTACAATGAGCAGTTCTTC; D gene: -; J gene: TRBJ2-1; V gene: TRBV6-5; clone size: -
CDR3 protein: CASSLRSVYNEQFF; CDR3 DNA: TGTGCCAGCAGCCTGAGGTCCGTCTACAATGAGCAGTTCTTC; D gene: -; J gene: TRBJ2-1; V gene: TRBV6-5; clone size: -
CDR3 protein: CAISESMSNQPQHF; CDR3 DNA: TGTGCCATCAGTGAGTCTATGAGCAATCAGCCCCAGCATTTT; D gene: -; J gene: TRBJ1-5; V gene: TRBV10-3; clone size: few
CDR3 protein: CASSIGRGYNEQFF; CDR3 DNA: TGTGCCAGTAGTATAGGGAGAGGCTACAATGAGCAGTTCTTC; D gene: -; J gene: TRBJ2-1; V gene: TRBV19; clone size: -
CDR3 protein: CASSEPGTPNYGYTF; CDR3 DNA: TGTGCCAGCAGTGAACCAGGAACCCCTAACTATGGCTACACCTTC; D gene: -; J gene: TRBJ1-2; V gene: TRBV6-1; clone size: -
CDR3 protein: CASSTHVGVRGTQYF; CDR3 DNA: TGTGCCAGCAGTACCCACGTCGGGGTCCGGGGTACGCAGTATTTT; D gene: -; J gene: TRBJ2-3; V gene: TRBV28; clone size: -
CDR3 protein: CASSQLPGQGYEQYF; CDR3 DNA: TGCGCCAGCAGCCAGCTCCCGGGACAGGGCTACGAGCAGTACTTC; D gene: TRBD1; J gene: TRBJ2-7; V gene: TRBV4-1; clone size: -
CDR3 protein: CASSPRTGGSYNEQFF; CDR3 DNA: TGTGCCAGCAGCCCCCGGACAGGGGGCAGCTACAATGAGCAGTTCTTC; D gene: TRBD1; J gene: TRBJ2-1; V gene: TRBV7-9; clone size: -
CDR3 protein: CASRLSGGEAFF; CDR3 DNA: TGTGCCAGCAGACTCTCAGGGGGCGAAGCGTTCTTC; D gene: TRBD1; J gene: TRBJ2-1; V gene: TRBV7-9; clone size: -
CDR3 protein: CSVRTASGNTIYF; CDR3 DNA: TGCAGCGTGAGGACAGCCTCTGGAAACACCATATATTTT; D gene: -; J gene: TRBJ1-3; V gene: TRBV29-1; clone size: -
CDR3 protein: CASSLGGVPETQYF; CDR3 DNA: TGTGCCAGCAGCTTAGGCGGGGTCCCAGAGACCCAGTACTTC; D gene: -; J gene: TRBJ2-5; V gene: TRBV7-6; clone size: -
CDR3 protein: CASSLYGGPARFTEAFF; CDR3 DNA: TGTGCCAGCAGTTTATACGGGGGGCCGGCGCGGTTCACTGAAGCTTTCTTT; D gene: -; J gene: TRBJ1-1; V gene: TRBV27; clone size: -
CDR3 protein: CASSLEAGGVYGNTIYF; CDR3 DNA: TGTGCCAGCAGTTTAGAAGCAGGGGGTGTGTACGGAAACACCATATATTTT; D gene: TRBD1; J gene: TRBJ1-3; V gene: TRBV27; clone size: -
CDR3 protein: CASSVAGSGSNTGELFF; CDR3 DNA: TGTGCCAGCAGCGTAGCTGGGAGCGGGAGTAACACCGGGGAGCTGTTTTTT; D gene: TRBD2; J gene: TRBJ2-2; V gene: TRBV9; clone size: -
CDR3 protein: CASSQPGTSGRGALQLNTGELFF; CDR3 DNA: TGCGCCAGCAGCCAACCCGGGACTAGCGGGAGAGGGGCCCTACAACTGAACACCGGGGAGCTGTTTTTT; D gene: TRBD2; J gene: TRBJ2-2; V gene: TRBV5-1; clone size: few
CDR3 protein: CASSPQGAGGELFF; CDR3 DNA: TGTGCCAGCAGCCCCCAGGGGGCAGGCGGGGAGCTGTTTTTT; D gene: TRBD1; J gene: TRBJ2-2; V gene: TRBV7-6; clone size: -
CDR3 protein: CASSVDRDYGYTF; CDR3 DNA: TGTGCCAGCAGCGTAGACAGGGACTATGGCTACACCTTC; D gene: -; J gene: TRBJ1-2; V gene: TRBV9; clone size: few
CDR3 protein: CASSERPRRGDTQYF; CDR3 DNA: TGTGCCAGCAGTGAACGACCAAGGCGGGGAGATACGCAGTATTTT; D gene: -; J gene: TRBJ2-3; V gene: TRBV6-1; clone size: -
CDR3 protein: CASSQEDAGSGTWREQFF; CDR3 DNA: TGCGCCAGCAGCCAAGAGGATGCGGGAAGCGGGACTTGGAGAGAGCAGTTCTTC; D gene: TRBD2; J gene: TRBJ2-1; V gene: TRBV4-1; clone size: -
CDR3 protein: CASSQGIGELFF; CDR3 DNA: TGTGCCAGCAGCCAGGGTATCGGGGAGCTGTTTTTT; D gene: -; J gene: TRBJ2-2; V gene: TRBV7-9; clone size: -
CDR3 protein: CATGDGGRYNEQFF; CDR3 DNA: TGTGCCACCGGTGACGGGGGGCGGTACAATGAGCAGTTCTTC; D gene: -; J gene: TRBJ2-1; V gene: TRBV15; clone size: -
CDR3 protein: CASTQAGTPDTQYF; CDR3 DNA: TGTGCCAGCACACAGGCAGGGACACCAGATACGCAGTATTTT; D gene: -; J gene: TRBJ2-3; V gene: TRBV6-6; clone size: -
CDR3 protein: CASGLAEGDTQYF; CDR3 DNA: TGTGCCAGCGGACTAGCGGAGGGAGATACGCAGTATTTT; D gene: TRBD2; J gene: TRBJ2-3; V gene: TRBV2; clone size: once
CDR3 protein: CASHNMVAGGTEAFF; CDR3 DNA: TGTGCCAGCCATAATATGGTGGCAGGAGGGACTGAAGCTTTCTTT; D gene: -; J gene: TRBJ1-1; V gene: TRBV2; clone size: few
CDR3 protein: CASSASGTGGGDTQYF; CDR3 DNA: TGTGCCAGCAGCGCTTCCGGGACAGGGGGCGGAGATACGCAGTATTTT; D gene: TRBD1; J gene: TRBJ2-3; V gene: TRBV9; clone size: -
CDR3 protein: CASSHRGNTIYF; CDR3 DNA: TGTGCCAGCAGTCACAGGGGAAACACCATATATTTT; D gene: -; J gene: TRBJ1-3; V gene: TRBV28; clone size: few
CDR3 protein: CASSEPQGLEQFF; CDR3 DNA: TGTGCCAGCAGTGAACCTCAGGGTCTCGAGCAGTTCTTC; D gene: -; J gene: TRBJ2-1; V gene: TRBV6-1; clone size: -
CDR3 protein: CASSRESNQPQHF; CDR3 DNA: TGCGCCAGCAGCAGGGAAAGCAATCAGCCCCAGCATTTT; D gene: -; J gene: TRBJ1-5; V gene: TRBV23-1; clone size: -
CDR3 protein: CASSQGSSGVLDTQYF; CDR3 DNA: TGCGCCAGCAGCCAGGGGTCTAGCGGGGTGCTAGATACGCAGTATTTT; D gene: TRBD2; J gene: TRBJ2-3; V gene: TRBV4-3; clone size: -
CDR3 protein: CASSLGSGGTDTQYF; CDR3 DNA: TGTGCCAGCAGCTTAGGTAGCGGGGGCACAGATACGCAGTATTTT; D gene: TRBD2; J gene: TRBJ2-3; V gene: TRBV11-3; clone size: -
CDR3 protein: CASSSNPLAGGRETQYF; CDR3 DNA: TGTGCCAGCAGCTCCAACCCGCTAGCGGGAGGACGCGAGACCCAGTACTTC; D gene: TRBD2; J gene: TRBJ2-5; V gene: TRBV5-8; clone size: -